These T cell receptor beta chains were read from a single sample in a study of OX40 agonist ivuxolimab in advanced cancers. Profiling relied on immunoSEQ multiplex PCR, and the TCRdb table lists in-frame clones only, not all of them. The sample comprises 65,000 to 90,000 clones, about 93% of which are singletons, and roughly 0.5% rests with the top ten. The sample consisted of CD4+ or CD8+ T cells sorted from blood, taken in a trial of the OX40 agonist ivuxolimab. All receptors derive from an adult with an advanced solid tumor such as melanoma, head and neck, liver or kidney cancer. Both conserved end residues are part of each CDR3. D genes are given only for firm matches. The size field is filled for only some rows; it gives once, few, many or a size class.

J,V,D,size,DNA,CDR3
TRBJ2-5,TRBV28,-,-,TGTGCCAGCAGTTTTAATGGAGAGACCCAGTACTTC,CASSFNGETQYF
TRBJ2-5,TRBV6-5,-,-,TGTGCCAGCAGTTTAACAATCACCAGGGGAGAGACCCAGTACTTC,CASSLTITRGETQYF
TRBJ2-3,TRBV30,TRBD1,-,TGTGCCTGGGCAGGGGGCGTCGCAGATACGCAGTATTTT,CAWAGGVADTQYF
TRBJ1-1,TRBV7-9,-,-,TGTGCCAGCAGCCCCGTGGGGGAATTGGACACTGAAGCTTTCTTT,CASSPVGELDTEAFF
TRBJ2-5,TRBV11-3,-,-,TGTGCCAGCAGCTTGGAGTTCCAAGAGACCCAGTACTTC,CASSLEFQETQYF
TRBJ2-1,TRBV7-3,-,-,TGTGCCAGCAGCTTAACGAGCGGTACCTACAATGAGCAGTTCTTC,CASSLTSGTYNEQFF
TRBJ2-1,TRBV6-6,-,-,TGTGCCAGCAGTTACTCGACTCCGCGTCCGGGGAATGAGCAGTTCTTC,CASSYSTPRPGNEQFF
TRBJ2-1,TRBV7-2,TRBD2,-,TGTGCCAGCAGCTTAGTGGGGACTATTCAGTTCTTC,CASSLVGTIQFF
TRBJ2-1,TRBV28,TRBD2,-,TGTGCCACCCTAAGTGCGGGAGCGGGGTACAATGAGCAGTTCTTC,CATLSAGAGYNEQFF
TRBJ1-2,TRBV4-3,TRBD1,-,TGCGCCAGCAGCCAAGAGACAGGGCCCAACTATGGCTACACCTTC,CASSQETGPNYGYTF
TRBJ1-2,TRBV5-6,-,-,TGTGCCAGCAGCTTGGGGGAAGTTGGCTACACCTTC,CASSLGEVGYTF
TRBJ1-2,TRBV21-1,-,-,TGTGCCAGCAGCAAAGGGGAGATCTATGGCTACACCTTC,CASSKGEIYGYTF
TRBJ2-1,TRBV5-4,-,once,TGTGCCAGCAACGGGGTGGGCGGCTCCTACAATGAGCAGTTCTTC,CASNGVGGSYNEQFF
TRBJ1-1,TRBV28,-,-,TGTGCCAGCAGTTCCCCGGGAAAGTGGGAAGCTTTCTTT,CASSSPGKWEAFF
TRBJ2-1,TRBV11-1,TRBD1,-,TGTGCCAGCAGCCCCACGGGGACAGGGCCCTACAATGAGCAGTTCTTC,CASSPTGTGPYNEQFF
TRBJ1-2,TRBV28,TRBD1,-,TGTGCCAGCAGTTTGAAACAGGGGCCAAGCTATGGCTACACCTTC,CASSLKQGPSYGYTF